This T cell receptor (beta chain) came from a study of control samples from healthy donors and cancer patients. V lost 0 bases and J lost 9, with 10 bases in between. CDR3 length: 13 amino acids. Some clones are missing from TCRdb's copy, which holds only in-frame ones; the method was immunoSEQ multiplex PCR. Among around 200,000 clones listed, approximately 92% were seen once. The source of this sequence is a man between 18 and 35 years old in good health. The chain employs TRBV12-3 or TRBV12-4 and TRBJ2-3; D is unclear. The source material was blood. The chain's CDR3 is CASSLAAQSTQYF. CDR3 coding DNA: TGTGCCAGCAGTTTAGCGGCCCAATCGACGCAGTATTTT.